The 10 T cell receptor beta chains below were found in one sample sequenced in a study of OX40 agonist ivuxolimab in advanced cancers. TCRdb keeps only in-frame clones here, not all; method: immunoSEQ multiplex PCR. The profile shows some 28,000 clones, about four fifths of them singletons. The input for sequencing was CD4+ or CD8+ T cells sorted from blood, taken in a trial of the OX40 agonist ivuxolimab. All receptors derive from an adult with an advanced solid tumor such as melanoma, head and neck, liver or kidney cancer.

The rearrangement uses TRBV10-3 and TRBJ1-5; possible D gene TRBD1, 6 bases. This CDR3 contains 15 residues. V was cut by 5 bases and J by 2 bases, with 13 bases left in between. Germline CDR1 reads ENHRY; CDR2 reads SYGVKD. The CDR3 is CAISSQGHGNQPQHF. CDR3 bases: TGTGCCATCAGTTCCCAGGGGCATGGCAATCAGCCCCAGCATTTT.

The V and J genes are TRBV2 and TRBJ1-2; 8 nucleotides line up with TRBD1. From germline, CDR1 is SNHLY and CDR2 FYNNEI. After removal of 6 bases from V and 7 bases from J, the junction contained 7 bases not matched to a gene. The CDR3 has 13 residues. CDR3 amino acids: CASRQGDSGGYTF. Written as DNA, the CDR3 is TGTGCCAGCAGACAGGGGGATTCGGGTGGCTACACCTTC.

The CDR3 bases are TGTGCCAGCAGTGCCGGACAGAGTATTCGTGGCTACACCTTC. As protein: CASSAGQSIRGYTF. This chain uses TRBV6-4 with TRBJ1-2; D perhaps matches TRBD1 (6 bases). The CDR3 covers 14 residues. Trimming stripped 4 bases from V and 7 bases from J, with 16 bases between. Germline V gives CDR1 MRHNA, CDR2 SNTAGT.

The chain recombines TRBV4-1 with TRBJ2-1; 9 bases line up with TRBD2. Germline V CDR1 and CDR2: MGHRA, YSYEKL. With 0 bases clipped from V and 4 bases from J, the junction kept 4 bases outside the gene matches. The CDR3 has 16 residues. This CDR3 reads CASSQEGLAWYNEQFF. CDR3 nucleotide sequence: TGCGCCAGCAGCCAAGAGGGACTAGCATGGTACAATGAGCAGTTCTTC.

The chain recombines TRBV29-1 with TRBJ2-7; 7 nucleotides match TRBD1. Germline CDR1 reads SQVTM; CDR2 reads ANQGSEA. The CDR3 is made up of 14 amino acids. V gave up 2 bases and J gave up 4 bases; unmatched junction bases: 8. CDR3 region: CSVEKGQSTYEQYF. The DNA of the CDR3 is TGCAGCGTTGAAAAGGGACAGTCTACATACGAGCAGTACTTC.

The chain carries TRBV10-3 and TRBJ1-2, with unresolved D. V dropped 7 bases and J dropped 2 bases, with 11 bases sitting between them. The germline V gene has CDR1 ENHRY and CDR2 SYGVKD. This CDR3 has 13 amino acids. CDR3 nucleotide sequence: TGTGCCATCAAAGAGGGTACAAACTATGGCTACACCTTC. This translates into CAIKEGTNYGYTF.

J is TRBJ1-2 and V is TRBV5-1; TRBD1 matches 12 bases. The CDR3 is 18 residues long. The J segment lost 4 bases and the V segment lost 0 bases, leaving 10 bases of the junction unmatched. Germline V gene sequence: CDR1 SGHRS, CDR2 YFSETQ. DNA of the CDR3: TGCGCCAGCAGCTTGGAGAGCGGGACAGGGGGCCTCGGCTATGGCTACACCTTC. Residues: CASSLESGTGGLGYGYTF.

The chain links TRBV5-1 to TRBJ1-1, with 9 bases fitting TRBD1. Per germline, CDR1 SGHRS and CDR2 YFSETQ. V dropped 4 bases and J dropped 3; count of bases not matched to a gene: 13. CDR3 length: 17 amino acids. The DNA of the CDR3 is TGCGCCAGCAGCGTCGGGACAGGGCCTTTTGCTTACACTGAAGCTTTCTTT. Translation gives CASSVGTGPFAYTEAFF.

This chain's CDR3 is CASSGPYGTGLWSPLHF. The DNA of the CDR3 is TGTGCCAGCAGTGGTCCCTATGGGACGGGATTGTGGTCACCCCTCCACTTT. The chain links TRBV6-1 to TRBJ1-6, with D possibly TRBD1 on 5 matching bases. There are 17 residues in the CDR3. Between the trimmed V and J ends, which lost 4 bases and 10 bases, there was a span of 23 bases. CDR1 MNHNS and CDR2 SASEGT come from the germline V gene.

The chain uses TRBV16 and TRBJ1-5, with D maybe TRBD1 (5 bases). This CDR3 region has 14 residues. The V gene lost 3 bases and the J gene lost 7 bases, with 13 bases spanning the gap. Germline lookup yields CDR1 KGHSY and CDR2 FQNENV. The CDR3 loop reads CASSHPGLNQPQHF. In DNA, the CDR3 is TGTGCCAGCAGCCACCCGGGACTAAACCAGCCCCAGCATTTT.